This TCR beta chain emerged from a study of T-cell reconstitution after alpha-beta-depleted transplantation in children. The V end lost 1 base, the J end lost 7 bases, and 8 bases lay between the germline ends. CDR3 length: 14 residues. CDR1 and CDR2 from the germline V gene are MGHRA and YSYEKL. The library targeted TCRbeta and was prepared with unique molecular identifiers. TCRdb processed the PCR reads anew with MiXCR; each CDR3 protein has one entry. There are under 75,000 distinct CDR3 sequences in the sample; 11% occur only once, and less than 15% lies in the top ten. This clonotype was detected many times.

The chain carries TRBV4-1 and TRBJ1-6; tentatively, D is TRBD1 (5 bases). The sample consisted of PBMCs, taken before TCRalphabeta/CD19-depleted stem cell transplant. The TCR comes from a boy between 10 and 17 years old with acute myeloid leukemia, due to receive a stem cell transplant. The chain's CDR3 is CASSQGRGNSPLHF. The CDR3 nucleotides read TGCGCCAGCAGCCAAGGACGGGGGAATTCACCCCTCCACTTT.